Below, 19 T cell receptor beta chains from the same sample are listed, as sequenced in a study of cytotoxic CD8 clonotypes in ibrutinib-treated CLL. The protocol was immunoSEQ multiplex PCR, while the TCRdb copy is restricted to in-frame clones and leaves out a portion. Among approximately 280,000 clones listed, roughly three quarters were seen once. Sample: PBMCs, taken at disease progression, from a patient treated with ibrutinib. All receptors derive from a human donor with chronic lymphocytic leukemia.

This chain uses TRBV27 with TRBJ2-3; a weak D match, TRBD2 (6 bases). The CDR3 extends over 13 amino acids. V lost 7 bases and J lost 1, with 9 bases in between. Germline loops: CDR1 MNHEY, CDR2 SMNVEV (reference sequence). This CDR3 reads CASNRGGTDTQYF. The CDR3 DNA follows: TGTGCCAGCAACCGCGGGGGCACAGATACGCAGTATTTT.

The gene calls are TRBV4-1 and TRBJ2-3; TRBD2 matches at 7 bases. V dropped 3 bases and J dropped 1; count of bases not matched to a gene: 4. Looked up from germline, CDR1 is MGHRA and CDR2 is YSYEKL. The CDR3 runs 15 residues. The DNA for the CDR3 is TGCGCCAGCAGCCAGGCCCGGGGGGGCACAGATACGCAGTATTTT. It specifies CASSQARGGTDTQYF.

This clone was seen more than once but under ten times. The chain couples TRBV18 to TRBJ2-2; unclear D gene. The CDR3 consists of 15 residues. CDR1 KGHSH and CDR2 LQKENI come from the germline V gene. Trimming stripped 3 bases from V and 2 bases from J, with 10 bases between. The CDR3 sequence: CASSPFTVNTGELFF. In nucleotides, the CDR3 is TGTGCCAGCTCACCTTTTACAGTAAACACCGGGGAGCTGTTTTTT.

The V and J genes are TRBV28 and TRBJ2-7; the match to TRBD1 covers 7 bases. V was clipped by 2 bases and J by 3 bases; unmatched bases: 7. This CDR3 contains 15 residues. Germline CDR1 reads MDHEN; CDR2 reads SYDVKM. For the CDR3, the DNA is TGTGCCAGCAGTTTACAATACAGGGGAGACTACGAGCAGTACTTC. Its translation: CASSLQYRGDYEQYF.

The chain uses TRBV4-1 and TRBJ2-3; 10 positions match TRBD2. Looked up from germline, CDR1 is MGHRA and CDR2 is YSYEKL. The CDR3 covers 16 residues. Trimming cost V 0 bases and J 7 bases; bases outside gene matches: 7. In DNA, the CDR3 is TGCGCCAGCAGCCAAGATGGGGGACTAGCGTGGAATACGCAGTATTTT. This encodes CASSQDGGLAWNTQYF.

The CDR3, as DNA: TGTGCCACCACCCAGGGGGAGTCCTACGAGCAGTACTTC. Translating it yields CATTQGESYEQYF. The rearrangement joins TRBV2 to TRBJ2-7; 7 nucleotides line up with TRBD1. Germline V gives CDR1 SNHLY, CDR2 FYNNEI. Unmatched junction bases numbered 7, after V lost 10 bases and J lost 1 base. CDR3 length: 13 amino acids. The variable domain in full, with the rest retrieved from reference TRBV2 and TRBJ2-7, is EPEVTQTPSHQVTQMGQEVILRCVPISNHLYFYWYRQILGQKVEFLVSFYNNEISEKSEIFDDQFSVERPDGSNFTLKIRSTKLEDSAMYFCATTQGESYEQYFGPGTRLTVT.

This clone was counted between two and nine times. The chain recombines TRBV11-2 with TRBJ2-7; 7 bases match TRBD2. Germline CDR1 and CDR2: SGHAT and FQNNGV. J was trimmed by 6 bases and V by 5 bases; bases with no gene match: 16. CDR3 size: 16 residues. DNA for the CDR3: TGTGCCAGCAGCCATGGGCGGGGGACTGACAGATTCGAGCAGTACTTC. Amino acid sequence: CASSHGRGTDRFEQYF.

This clone was picked up a small number of times. The J gene is TRBJ1-4, the V gene TRBV29-1, with D uncertain. From germline, CDR1 is SQVTM and CDR2 ANQGSEA. This CDR3 is built from 11 residues. V dropped 5 bases and J dropped 10 bases, with 11 bases sitting between them. CDR3 bases: TGCAGCGTTCATTCGGAAGGAAAACTGTTTTTT. This encodes CSVHSEGKLFF. The full variable domain, its missing parts supplied by reference TRBV29-1 and TRBJ1-4, is SAVISQKPSRDICQRGTSLTIQCQVDSQVTMMFWYRQQPGQSLTLIATANQGSEATYESGFVIDKFPISRPNLTFSTLTVSNMSPEDSSIYLCSVHSEGKLFFGSGTQLSVL.

This clone showed up just once. This chain connects TRBV6-6 to TRBJ1-3, with D maybe TRBD1 (5 bases). This CDR3 contains 16 residues. Germline V gene sequence: CDR1 MNHNY, CDR2 SVGAGI (reference sequence). V lost 2 bases to trimming and J lost 0 bases, with 11 bases between them. The CDR3 sequence is CASSYLGLVSGNTIYF. The CDR3, as DNA: TGTGCCAGCAGTTACCTGGGGCTCGTCTCTGGAAACACCATATATTTT.

The V call is TRBV5-1, the J call TRBJ1-2, with 7 bases matching TRBD1. The V segment lost 5 bases and the J segment 5 bases; nucleotides outside the gene matches: 12. CDR1 is SGHRS, CDR2 YFSETQ, per germline. The CDR3 totals 15 residues. The CDR3 bases are TGCGCCAGCAGGCCCCCCGGGACAGAATATTATGGCTACACCTTC. Translated: CASRPPGTEYYGYTF.

V and J are TRBV27 and TRBJ1-4; 7 nucleotides line up with TRBD1. Germline V lookup: CDR1 MNHEY, CDR2 SMNVEV (reference sequence). The CDR3 sequence is 14 residues long. The trim removed 6 bases at V and 3 bases at J, leaving 4 bases unmatched. For the CDR3, the DNA is TGTGCCAGCAGGAACAGGGGCGCTAATGAAAAACTGTTTTTT. Its translation: CASRNRGANEKLFF.

The rearrangement uses TRBV7-3 and TRBJ2-7, with D unresolved. Germline V gene lookup returns CDR1 SGHTA and CDR2 FQGTGA. V shed 3 bases and J shed 1 base, with 19 bases lying between them. The CDR3 is 17 residues long. CDR3 sequence reads: CASSLVFVVSGSYEQYF. Written as DNA, the CDR3 is TGTGCCAGCAGCTTGGTTTTCGTGGTCTCCGGATCCTACGAGCAGTACTTC. The full variable domain, rest sourced from reference TRBV7-3 and TRBJ2-7, is GAGVSQTPSNKVTEKGKYVELRCDPISGHTALYWYRQSLGQGPEFLIYFQGTGAADDSGLPNDRFFAVRPEGSVSTLKIQRTERGDSAVYLCASSLVFVVSGSYEQYFGPGTRLTVT.

The chain carries TRBV28 and TRBJ2-7; 10 nucleotides match TRBD2. V lost 3 bases, J lost 5 bases, and 19 bases stayed unmatched. The CDR3 sequence is 19 residues long. Germline-derived CDR1 and CDR2 are MDHEN and SYDVKM. The CDR3 is CASSFSGGAILAGGDEQYF. Here the CDR3 DNA reads TGTGCCAGCAGTTTTTCGGGTGGGGCCATTTTAGCGGGAGGTGACGAGCAGTACTTC.

The chain has TRBV27 and TRBJ2-5, with 7 bases identical to TRBD2. The CDR3 covers 13 residues. The J segment lost 4 bases and the V segment lost 3 bases, leaving 2 bases of the junction unmatched. The germline gives CDR1 MNHEY, CDR2 SMNVEV (reference sequence). The DNA for the CDR3 is TGTGCCAGCAGTTTTAGGGAGGGAGAGACCCAGTACTTC. Its translation is CASSFREGETQYF.

This clone was seen a few times. This chain links TRBV15 with TRBJ1-2; no firm D call. This CDR3 has 17 residues. Germline loops: CDR1 LNHNV, CDR2 YYDKDF (reference sequence). V was trimmed by 0 bases and J by 5 bases, leaving 19 bases between them. Here the CDR3 DNA reads TGTGCCACCAGCAGAGATATAAAGGAGGGAAGAGAGTATGGCTACACCTTC. This gives the protein CATSRDIKEGREYGYTF.

The rearrangement joins TRBV4-3 to TRBJ1-3, with 10 bases matching TRBD1. CDR1 and CDR2 (germline): LGHNA, YSLEER. With V trimmed by 4 bases and J by 0 bases, 18 bases remained unmatched. This CDR3 region has 21 residues. The CDR3 region is CASSPGPGSGTGVYSGNTIYF. The CDR3 nucleotides read TGCGCCAGCAGCCCAGGCCCCGGCTCCGGGACAGGGGTTTACTCTGGAAACACCATATATTTT.

The chain joins TRBV7-9 to TRBJ2-3; D may be TRBD2 (6 bases). Looked up from germline, CDR1 is SEHNR and CDR2 is FQNEAQ (reference sequence). V lost 2 bases and J 0 bases, leaving 18 bases between the germline ends. This CDR3 is built from 18 residues. CDR3 DNA sequence: TGTGCCAGCAGCTTAACCCTTTCGGGGAGGTCTAGCACAGATACGCAGTATTTT. The encoded protein is CASSLTLSGRSSTDTQYF.

This clone occurred once. This chain links TRBV7-2 with TRBJ2-7; 14 nucleotides line up with TRBD2. V was clipped by 0 bases and J by 5 bases; unmatched bases: 3. CDR1 is SGHTA and CDR2 is FQGNSA in the germline V gene. The length of the CDR3 is 16 residues. Written as DNA, the CDR3 is TGTGCCAGCAGCTTAGCGGGGACTAGCGGGGGTAACGAGCAGTACTTC. Translating gives CASSLAGTSGGNEQYF.

The V and J genes are TRBV7-3 and TRBJ2-5; 7 bases line up with TRBD1. The V gene's germline CDR1 is SGHTA and CDR2 FQGTGA. V trimming: 5 bases; J trimming: 4 bases; junction bases outside the gene matches: 13. The CDR3 covers 16 residues. The CDR3 loop reads CASSPGPGGMAETQYF. The CDR3 bases are TGTGCCAGCAGCCCCGGACCAGGGGGAATGGCAGAGACCCAGTACTTC.